This TCR beta chain came from a study of OX40 agonist ivuxolimab in advanced cancers. Data came from immunoSEQ multiplex PCR; TCRdb stores just in-frame clones and leaves some out. Among about 25,000 clones listed, around 85% were seen once. The sample was CD4+ or CD8+ T cells sorted from blood, taken in a trial of the OX40 agonist ivuxolimab. The receptor's source is an adult with an advanced solid tumor such as melanoma, head and neck, liver or kidney cancer.

CDR3 residues: CASSIGLAGGPYEQYF. CDR3 DNA sequence: TGTGCCAGTAGTATAGGACTAGCGGGAGGGCCGTACGAGCAGTACTTC. The gene calls are TRBV19 and TRBJ2-7; TRBD2 matches at 14 bases. The CDR3 runs 16 residues. Germline V gives CDR1 LNHDA, CDR2 SQIVND (reference sequence). Trimming removed 1 base from V and 4 bases from J; junction bases left unmatched: 3. Supplemented by reference TRBV19 and TRBJ2-7, the full variable domain reads DGGITQSPKYLFRKEGQNVTLSCEQNLNHDAMYWYRQDPGQGLRLIYYSQIVNDFQKGDIAEGYSVSREKKESFPLTVTSAQKNPTAFYLCASSIGLAGGPYEQYFGPGTRLTVT.